The T cell receptor beta chain under discussion was sequenced for a study of cytomegalovirus exposure and HLA in healthy donors. With regard to this clone: Its antigen is unknown.

Study-level points and caveats: Researchers left out some V segments, among them TRBV6-2 and TRBV6-3, as indistinguishable.

The CDR3 has 14 residues. The germline V and J ends were trimmed by 2 bases and 0 bases, with 6 bases remaining between them. Germline CDR1 SNHLY, CDR2 FYNNEI. Both 60 Vbeta primers and 13 Jbeta primers went into the PCR. The assay was immunoSEQ multiplex PCR, and TCRdb's table has in-frame clones only and misses some. Of 76,000 or so clones listed, roughly 73% are singletons. This rearrangement joins TRBV2 to TRBJ2-3; a possible D gene is TRBD1 (5 bases). Source material: PBMCs. This sequence originates from a woman in her thirties or forties in good health and CMV-seropositive. The CDR3 sequence is CASSEQGSTDTQYF. CDR3 in DNA: TGTGCCAGCAGTGAACAGGGAAGCACAGATACGCAGTATTTT.